The clone carrying this T cell receptor (beta chain) was detected many times. Its specificity is not known. The source of the sample is a study of read filtering for tumor transcriptome and immune sequencing. Looking at the study overall: Revised staging placed roughly eight patients in R-ISS I, some 17 in II, more than 5 in III. Study observations and caveats: IR-seq captured clonotypes deeper and more reliably than RNA-seq.

CDR3 length equals 12 residues. Germline loops: CDR1 SQVTM, CDR2 ANQGSEA. V lost 4 bases and J 5 bases, leaving 10 bases between the germline ends. From 300 to 400 ng of RNA, a library with molecular barcoded alpha/delta and beta/gamma adaptors was made. TCRdb ran MiXCR on the reads and lists one entry per CDR3 protein. The sample lists 30,000 to 45,000 distinct CDR3 sequences, 12% to 15% occurring once. The chain couples TRBV29-1 to TRBJ2-3; D unresolved. The specimen was a population of CD138-negative cells sorted from bone marrow. This TCR was recovered from a donor at least 40 years old with multiple myeloma. CDR3 nucleotides: TGCAGCGTTGGTGCCTTCAAAGATACGCAGTATTTT. This sequence encodes CSVGAFKDTQYF.